The clone carrying this TCR beta chain has only a few counts. Its target is not known. This specimen comes from a study of cytomegalovirus exposure and HLA in healthy donors. Study-wide findings and caveats: Association of a missense DCLRE1C variant with TCR beta V- and J-gene trimming was reported in a later analysis. Likely technical artifact: a cluster of highly shared sequence variants. Presence/absence results assume similar sequencing depth per donor, which may not hold.

In germline, CDR1 is SGHTA, CDR2 FQGNSA. The CDR3 totals 15 residues. V gave up 2 bases and J gave up 7 bases, with 14 bases separating them. PCR used 60 Vbeta primers and 13 Jbeta primers. The repertoire was sequenced with immunoSEQ multiplex PCR; TCRdb's copy has only in-frame clones and lacks some. The sample yields some 150,000 clones, roughly 80% seen once. J is TRBJ1-4 and V is TRBV7-2; a weak D match, TRBD1 (5 bases). What was sequenced was PBMCs. The sequence derives from a woman in her thirties in good health and CMV-seropositive. The CDR3 reads CASSLKGTEREKLFF. DNA for the CDR3: TGTGCCAGCAGCTTAAAGGGGACTGAGCGTGAAAAACTGTTTTTT.